One sample yielded the 7 T cell receptor beta chains listed below, sequenced in a study of blood T cell repertoires in COVID-19. Sequenced by immunoSEQ multiplex PCR; TCRdb stores in-frame clones only, minus some. In the table there are roughly 100,000 clones, 70% to 85% of which are singletons. What was sequenced was peripheral blood. These receptors were taken from a man aged 55 to 70 with active or convalescent COVID-19.

The rearrangement links TRBV2 to TRBJ2-2; possibly TRBD1 for D (5 bases). Germline V gene sequence: CDR1 SNHLY, CDR2 FYNNEI. The CDR3 is 15 amino acids. V gave up 4 bases and J gave up 4 bases, with 13 bases separating them. Written as DNA, the CDR3 is TGTGCCAGCAGTGTAGCCGCAGGGCCCACCGGGGAGCTGTTTTTT. Its protein is CASSVAAGPTGELFF.

This clone was observed a handful of times. The chain uses TRBV27 and TRBJ2-2, with D unclear. The CDR3 has 15 amino acids. V dropped 3 bases and J dropped 6 bases, with 14 bases sitting between them. CDR1 is MNHEY and CDR2 is SMNVEV in the germline V gene (reference sequence). CDR3 in amino acids: CASSFRVLSSGELFF. CDR3 nucleotide sequence: TGTGCCAGCAGTTTTCGGGTTCTCTCTTCCGGGGAGCTGTTTTTT.

V usage is TRBV20-1 and J usage is TRBJ1-2; no clear D gene. Trimming cost V 3 bases and J 5 bases, with 7 bases left between them. Looked up from germline, CDR1 is DFQATT and CDR2 is SNEGSKA (reference sequence). The CDR3 extends over 11 amino acids. The chain's CDR3 is CSASLSYGYTF. The CDR3 nucleotides are TGCAGTGCTAGTCTATCTTATGGCTACACCTTC.

The chain couples TRBV7-8 to TRBJ2-7; D might be TRBD2 (6 bases). The CDR3 spans 12 residues. From germline, CDR1 is SGHVS and CDR2 FQNEAQ. V lost 5 bases, J lost 6 bases, and 11 bases lay in between. The DNA of the CDR3 is TGTGCCAGCAGCCACCCGGGAGTCGAGCAGTACGTC. Translating gives CASSHPGVEQYV.

This chain connects TRBV5-1 to TRBJ2-1, with D unclear. This CDR3 is 14 amino acids long. The germline CDR1 and CDR2 sequences are SGHRS and YFSETQ. Trimming removed 0 bases at V and 3 bases at J, with 7 bases between. The CDR3 loop is CASSLEAGYNEQFF. DNA for the CDR3: TGCGCCAGCAGCTTGGAGGCAGGCTACAATGAGCAGTTCTTC.

The V and J genes are TRBV6-2 or TRBV6-3 and TRBJ1-5, with D unclear. The V gene's germline CDR1 is MNHEY and CDR2 SVGEGT. The CDR3 extends over 11 amino acids. Trimming removed 7 bases from V and 6 bases from J, with 7 bases in between. The CDR3 DNA sequence: TGTGCCAGCACCCCTCTTCAGCCCCAGCATTTT. This encodes CASTPLQPQHF.

This chain links TRBV12-3 or TRBV12-4 with TRBJ2-1; D perhaps matches TRBD2 (5 bases). V was clipped by 6 bases and J by 10 bases, with 16 bases between them. The CDR3 has 13 amino acids. DNA for the CDR3: TGTGCCAGCAGCTTCACACGCCGAGGGGAGCAGTTCTTC. This gives the protein CASSFTRRGEQFF.